The source of this TCR beta chain is a study of spatial heterogeneity in lung cancer. As to time point: blood at routine non-recurrence follow-up after resection. This clonotype has only a few counts. From the 5' RACE reads, TCRdb called clonotypes with MiXCR, one entry per CDR3 protein. The sample has roughly 70,000 distinct CDR3 sequences, approximately 9% seen once. The source was PBMCs, collected at follow-up. This TCR derives from a female donor with early-stage non-small cell lung cancer.

The CDR3 sequence is CASSLATGPSTDTQYF. Written as DNA, the CDR3 is TGCGCCAGCAGCTTGGCCACGGGGCCTAGCACAGATACGCAGTATTTT. This chain links TRBV5-1 with TRBJ2-3; D possibly uses TRBD1 or TRBD2 (5 bases each). Trimming removed 0 bases from V and 0 bases from J, with 11 bases in between. The CDR3 has 16 residues. CDR1 and CDR2 (germline): SGHRS, YFSETQ.